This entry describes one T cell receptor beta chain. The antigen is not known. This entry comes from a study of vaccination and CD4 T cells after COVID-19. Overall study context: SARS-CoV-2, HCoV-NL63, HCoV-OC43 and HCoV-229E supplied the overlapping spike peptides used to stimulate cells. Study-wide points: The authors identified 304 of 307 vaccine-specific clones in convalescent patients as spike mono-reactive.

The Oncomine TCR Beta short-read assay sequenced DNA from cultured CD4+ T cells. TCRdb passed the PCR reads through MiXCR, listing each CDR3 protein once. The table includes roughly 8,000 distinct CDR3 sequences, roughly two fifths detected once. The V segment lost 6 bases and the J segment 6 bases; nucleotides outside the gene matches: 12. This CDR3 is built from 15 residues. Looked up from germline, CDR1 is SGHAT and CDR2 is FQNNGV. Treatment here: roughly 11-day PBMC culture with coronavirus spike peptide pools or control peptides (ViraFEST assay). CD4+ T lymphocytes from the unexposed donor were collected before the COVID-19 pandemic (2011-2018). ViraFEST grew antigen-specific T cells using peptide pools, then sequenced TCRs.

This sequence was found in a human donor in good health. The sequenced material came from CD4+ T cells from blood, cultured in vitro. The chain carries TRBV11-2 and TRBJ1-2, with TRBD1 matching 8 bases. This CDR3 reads CASRTWTGWTDGYTF. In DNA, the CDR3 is TGTGCCAGCAGAACCTGGACAGGGTGGACAGATGGCTACACCTTC.